This T cell receptor (beta chain) is from a study of shared clonotypes between healthy human individuals. Study-wide points: The study's rarefaction showed incomplete sorted-subset sequencing despite large depth. Blood alone was sampled, and tissue repertoires likely differ.

Libraries were prepared by immunoSEQ multiplex PCR; TCRdb keeps only in-frame clonotypes and omits some of them. The sample yields roughly 810,000 clones, just over 95% seen once. The CDR3 contains 15 residues. Per germline, CDR1 SEHNR and CDR2 FQNEAQ (reference sequence). The V end was cut by 3 bases, the J end by 4 bases, with 15 bases between. To note about this clone: The antigen is not known.

CD45RO-negative cells were positively selected for CCR7, leaving out terminally differentiated effector memory CD45RA+ cells. This receptor was obtained from a man between 25 and 39 years old in good health. Source material: naive CD8+ T cells sorted from blood. The J gene is TRBJ1-1, the V gene TRBV7-9; D uncertain. The chain's CDR3 is CASSFPVRQSTEAFF. The CDR3 bases are TGTGCCAGCAGCTTCCCCGTAAGGCAGTCCACTGAAGCTTTCTTT.